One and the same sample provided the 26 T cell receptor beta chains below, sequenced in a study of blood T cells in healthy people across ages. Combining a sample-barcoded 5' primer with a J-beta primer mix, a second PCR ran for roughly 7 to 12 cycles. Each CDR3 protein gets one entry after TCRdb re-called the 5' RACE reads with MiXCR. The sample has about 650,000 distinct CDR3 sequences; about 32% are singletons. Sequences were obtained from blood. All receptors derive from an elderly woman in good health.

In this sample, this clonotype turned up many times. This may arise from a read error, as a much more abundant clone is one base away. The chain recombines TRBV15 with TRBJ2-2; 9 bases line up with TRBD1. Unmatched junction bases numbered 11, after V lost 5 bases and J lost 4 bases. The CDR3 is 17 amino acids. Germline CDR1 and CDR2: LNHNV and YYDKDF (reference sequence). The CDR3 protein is CATSGISWTGATGELFF. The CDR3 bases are TGTGCCACCAGCGGAATCAGTTGGACAGGGGCCACCGGGGAGCTGTTTTTT.

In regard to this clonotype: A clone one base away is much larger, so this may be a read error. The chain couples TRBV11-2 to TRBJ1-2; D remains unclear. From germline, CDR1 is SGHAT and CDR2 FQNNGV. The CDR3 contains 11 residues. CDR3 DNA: TGTGCCGGCAGCTTAGTATCTGGCTACACCTTC. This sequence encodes CAGSLVSGYTF. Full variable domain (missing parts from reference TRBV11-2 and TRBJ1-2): EAGVAQSPRYKIIEKRQSVAFWCNPISGHATLYWYQQILGQGPKLLIQFQNNGVVDDSQLPKDRFSAERLKGVDSTLKIQPAKLEDSAVYLCAGSLVSGYTFGSGTRLTVV.

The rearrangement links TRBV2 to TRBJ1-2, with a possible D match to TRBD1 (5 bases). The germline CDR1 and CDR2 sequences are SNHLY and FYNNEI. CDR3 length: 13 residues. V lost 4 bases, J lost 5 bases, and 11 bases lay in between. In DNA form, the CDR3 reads TGTGCCAGCAGTGGAGACCGGACATATGGCTACACCTTC. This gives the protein CASSGDRTYGYTF.

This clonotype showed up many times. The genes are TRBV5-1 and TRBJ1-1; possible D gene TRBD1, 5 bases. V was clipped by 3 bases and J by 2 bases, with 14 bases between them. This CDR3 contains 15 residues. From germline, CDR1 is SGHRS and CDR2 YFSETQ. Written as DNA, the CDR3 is TGCGCCAGCAGCTCCTTGGGGGACTTAAACACTGAAGCTTTCTTT. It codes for CASSSLGDLNTEAFF. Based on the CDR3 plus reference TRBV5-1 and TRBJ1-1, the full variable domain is KAGVTQTPRYLIKTRGQQVTLSCSPISGHRSVSWYQQTPGQGLQFLFEYFSETQRNKGNFPGRFSGRQFSNSRSEMNVSTLELGDSALYLCASSSLGDLNTEAFFGQGTRLTVV.

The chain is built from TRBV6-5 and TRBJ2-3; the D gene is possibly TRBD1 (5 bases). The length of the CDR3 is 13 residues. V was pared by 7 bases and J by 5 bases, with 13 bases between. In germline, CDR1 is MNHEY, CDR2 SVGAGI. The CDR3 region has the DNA TGTGCCAGCAACTCAGACAGAGGAGATACGCAGTATTTT. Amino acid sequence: CASNSDRGDTQYF.

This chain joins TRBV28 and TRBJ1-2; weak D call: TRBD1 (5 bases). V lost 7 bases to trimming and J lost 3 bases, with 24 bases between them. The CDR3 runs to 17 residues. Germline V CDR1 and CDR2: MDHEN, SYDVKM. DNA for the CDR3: TGTGCCAGCAACTCCAAGGGACCCAGAAGGATCGACTATGGCTACACCTTC. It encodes CASNSKGPRRIDYGYTF.

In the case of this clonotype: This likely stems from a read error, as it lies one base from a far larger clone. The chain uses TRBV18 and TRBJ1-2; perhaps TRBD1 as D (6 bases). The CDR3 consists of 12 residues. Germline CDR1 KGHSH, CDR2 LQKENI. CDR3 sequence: CAGSLEGGGYTF. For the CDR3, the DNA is TGTGCCGGCTCACTGGAAGGGGGTGGCTACACCTTC.

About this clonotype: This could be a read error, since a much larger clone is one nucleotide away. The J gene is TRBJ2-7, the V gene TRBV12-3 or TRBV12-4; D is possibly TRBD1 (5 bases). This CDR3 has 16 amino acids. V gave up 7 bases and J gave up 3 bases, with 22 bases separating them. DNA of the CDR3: TGTGCCAGCAACCAAGGGGTAATGGGGATTGGCTACGAGCAGTACTTC. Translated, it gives CASNQGVMGIGYEQYF.

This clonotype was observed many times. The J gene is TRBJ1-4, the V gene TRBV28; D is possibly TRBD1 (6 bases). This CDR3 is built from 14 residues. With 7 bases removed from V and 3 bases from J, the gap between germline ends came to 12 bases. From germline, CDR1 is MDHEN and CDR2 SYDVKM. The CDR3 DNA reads TGTGCCAGCAACCGACAGGATGCTAATGAAAAACTGTTTTTT. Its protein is CASNRQDANEKLFF.

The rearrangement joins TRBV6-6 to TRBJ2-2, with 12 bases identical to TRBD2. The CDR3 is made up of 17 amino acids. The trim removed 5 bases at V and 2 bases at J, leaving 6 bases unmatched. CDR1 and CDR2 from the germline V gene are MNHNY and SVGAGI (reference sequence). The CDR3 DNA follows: TGTGCCAGCAGTGAGACTAGCGGGGGCCTTAACACCGGGGAGCTGTTTTTT. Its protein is CASSETSGGLNTGELFF.

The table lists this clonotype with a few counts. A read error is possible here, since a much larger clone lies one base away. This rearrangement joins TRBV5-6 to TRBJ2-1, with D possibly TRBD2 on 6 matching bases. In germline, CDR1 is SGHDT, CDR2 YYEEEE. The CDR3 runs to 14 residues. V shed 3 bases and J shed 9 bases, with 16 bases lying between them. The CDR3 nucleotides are TGTGCCAGCAGCTGGGGTAGCGGTCAGACTGAGCAGTTCTTC. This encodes CASSWGSGQTEQFF.

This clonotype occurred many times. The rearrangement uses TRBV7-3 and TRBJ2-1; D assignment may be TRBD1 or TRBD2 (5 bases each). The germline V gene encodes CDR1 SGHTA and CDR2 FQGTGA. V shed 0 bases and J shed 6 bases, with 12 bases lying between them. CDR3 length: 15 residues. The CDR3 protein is CASSLTLGRFNEQFF. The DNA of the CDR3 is TGTGCCAGCAGCTTAACGTTGGGACGTTTCAATGAGCAGTTCTTC.

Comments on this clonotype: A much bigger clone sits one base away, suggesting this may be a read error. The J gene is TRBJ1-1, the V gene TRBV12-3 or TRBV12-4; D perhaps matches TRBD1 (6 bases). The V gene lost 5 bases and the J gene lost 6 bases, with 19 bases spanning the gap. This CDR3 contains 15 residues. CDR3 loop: CASSPQGRGNAEAFF. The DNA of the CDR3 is TGTGCCAGCAGTCCACAGGGCCGGGGAAACGCTGAAGCTTTCTTT.

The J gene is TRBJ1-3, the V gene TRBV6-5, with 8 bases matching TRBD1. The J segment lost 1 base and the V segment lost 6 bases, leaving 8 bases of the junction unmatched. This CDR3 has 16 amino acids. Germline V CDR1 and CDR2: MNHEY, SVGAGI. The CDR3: CASSPDRATSGNTIYF. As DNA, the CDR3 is TGTGCCAGCAGCCCGGACAGGGCCACTTCTGGAAACACCATATATTTT.

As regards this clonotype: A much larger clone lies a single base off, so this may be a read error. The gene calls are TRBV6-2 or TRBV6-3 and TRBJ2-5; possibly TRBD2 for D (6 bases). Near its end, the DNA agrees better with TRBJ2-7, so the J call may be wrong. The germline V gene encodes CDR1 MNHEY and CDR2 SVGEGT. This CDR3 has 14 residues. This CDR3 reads CASREGPLRYEQYF. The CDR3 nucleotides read TGTGCCAGCAGGGAGGGACCCCTCCGCTACGAGCAGTACTTC.

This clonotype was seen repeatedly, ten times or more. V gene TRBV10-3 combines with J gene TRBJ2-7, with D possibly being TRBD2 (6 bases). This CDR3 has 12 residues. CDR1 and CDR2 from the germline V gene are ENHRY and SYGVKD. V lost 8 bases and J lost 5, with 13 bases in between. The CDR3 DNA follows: TGTGCCATCGTCGGCGCGGGACACGAGCAGTACTTC. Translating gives CAIVGAGHEQYF.

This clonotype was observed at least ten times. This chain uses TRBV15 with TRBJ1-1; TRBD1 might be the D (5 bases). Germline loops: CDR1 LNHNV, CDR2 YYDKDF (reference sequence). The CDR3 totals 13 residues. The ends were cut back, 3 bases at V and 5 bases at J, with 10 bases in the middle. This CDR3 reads CATSRSRATEAFF. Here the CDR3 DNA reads TGTGCCACCAGCAGGAGCAGGGCGACTGAAGCTTTCTTT.

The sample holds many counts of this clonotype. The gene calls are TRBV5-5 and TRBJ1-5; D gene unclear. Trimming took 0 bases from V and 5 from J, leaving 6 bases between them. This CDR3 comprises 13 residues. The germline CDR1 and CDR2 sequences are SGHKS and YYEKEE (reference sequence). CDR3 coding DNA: TGTGCCAGCAGCTTGGCTGGTTATCAGCCCCAGCATTTT. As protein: CASSLAGYQPQHF.

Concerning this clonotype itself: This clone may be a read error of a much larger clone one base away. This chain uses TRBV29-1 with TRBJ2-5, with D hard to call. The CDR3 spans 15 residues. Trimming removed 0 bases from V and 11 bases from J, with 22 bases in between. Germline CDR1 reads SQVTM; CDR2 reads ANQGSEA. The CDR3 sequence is CSVEDRHGSYNEQYF. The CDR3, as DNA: TGCAGCGTTGAAGACAGGCACGGCTCCTACAATGAGCAGTACTTC.

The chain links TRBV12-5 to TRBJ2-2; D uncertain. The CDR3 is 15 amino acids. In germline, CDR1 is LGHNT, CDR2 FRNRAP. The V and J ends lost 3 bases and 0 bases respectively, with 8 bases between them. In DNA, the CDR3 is TGTGCTAGTGGTTTCCACCAGACGAACACCGGGGAGCTGTTTTTT. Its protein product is CASGFHQTNTGELFF. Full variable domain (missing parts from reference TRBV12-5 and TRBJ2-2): DARVTQTPRHKVTEMGQEVTMRCQPILGHNTVFWYRQTMMQGLELLAYFRNRAPLDDSGMPKDRFSAEMPDATLATLKIQPSEPRDSAVYFCASGFHQTNTGELFFGEGSRLTVL.

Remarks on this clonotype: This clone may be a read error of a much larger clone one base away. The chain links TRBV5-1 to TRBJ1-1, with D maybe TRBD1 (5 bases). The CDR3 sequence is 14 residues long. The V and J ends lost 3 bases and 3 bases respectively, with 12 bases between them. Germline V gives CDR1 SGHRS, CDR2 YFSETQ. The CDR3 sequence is CASSWKGLDTEAFF. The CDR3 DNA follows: TGCGCCAGCAGCTGGAAGGGGTTGGACACTGAAGCTTTCTTT.

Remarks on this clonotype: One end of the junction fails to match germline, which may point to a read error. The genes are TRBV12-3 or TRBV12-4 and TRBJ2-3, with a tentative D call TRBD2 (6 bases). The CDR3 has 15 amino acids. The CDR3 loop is CASSFAGRSADMQYF. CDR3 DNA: TGTGCCAGCAGTTTTGCGGGGCGTAGCGCAGATATGCAGTATTTT.

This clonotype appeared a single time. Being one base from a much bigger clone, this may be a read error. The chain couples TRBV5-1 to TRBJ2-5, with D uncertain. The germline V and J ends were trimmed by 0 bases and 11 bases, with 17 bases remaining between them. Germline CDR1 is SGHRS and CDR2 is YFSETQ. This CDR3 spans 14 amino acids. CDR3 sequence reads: CASSLGDQRNEQYF. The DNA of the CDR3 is TGCGCCAGCAGCTTGGGAGACCAGCGCAATGAGCAGTACTTC.

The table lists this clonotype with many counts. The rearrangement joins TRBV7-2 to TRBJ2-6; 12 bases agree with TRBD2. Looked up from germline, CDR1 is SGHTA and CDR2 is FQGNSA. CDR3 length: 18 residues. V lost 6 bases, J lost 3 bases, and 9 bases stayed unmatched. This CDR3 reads CASRSKGLAGFGANVLTF. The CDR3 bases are TGTGCCAGCAGAAGTAAGGGACTAGCGGGCTTTGGGGCCAACGTCCTGACTTTC.

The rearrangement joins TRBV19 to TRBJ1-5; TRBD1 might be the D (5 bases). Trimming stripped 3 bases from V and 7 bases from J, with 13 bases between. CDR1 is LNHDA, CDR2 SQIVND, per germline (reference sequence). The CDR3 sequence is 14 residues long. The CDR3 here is CASSIPGSRQPQHF. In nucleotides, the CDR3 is TGTGCCAGTAGTATCCCAGGGTCAAGGCAGCCCCAGCATTTT.

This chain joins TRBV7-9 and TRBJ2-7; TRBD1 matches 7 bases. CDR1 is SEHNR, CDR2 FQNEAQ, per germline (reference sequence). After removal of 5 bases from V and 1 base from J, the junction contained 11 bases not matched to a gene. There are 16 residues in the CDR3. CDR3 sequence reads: CASSQQTGEWSYEQYF. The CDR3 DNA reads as TGTGCCAGCAGCCAACAAACAGGGGAGTGGTCCTACGAGCAGTACTTC.